Listed below are T cell receptor beta chains from one sample, sequenced in a study of blood T cell repertoires in COVID-19. Data came from immunoSEQ multiplex PCR; TCRdb stores just in-frame clones and leaves some out. This table holds some 200,000 clones, approximately 90% found once. Sequenced input: PBMCs or T cells enriched from blood (not recorded which). The receptors here all came from a young woman who had recovered from COVID-19. Both conserved end residues are part of each CDR3. D genes are given only for firm matches. Only some rows state a clone size, as once, few, many or a class for expanded clones.

>TRBV6-2/TRBV6-3|NA|TRBD1|TRBJ1-2
TGTGCCAGCAGTTACGGGGACAGCCTCGGCTACACCTTC
CASSYGDSLGYTF
>TRBV7-9|NA|TRBD1|TRBJ1-1
TGTGCCAGCAGCTTATGGGACAGCAATGAAGCTTTCTTT
CASSLWDSNEAFF
>TRBV7-6|once|NA|TRBJ2-6
TGTGCCAGCAGCCCCGCGGGGCAGCACTCTGGGGCCAACGTCCTGACTTTC
CASSPAGQHSGANVLTF
>TRBV7-3|NA|TRBD1|TRBJ2-1
TGTGCCAGCAGCCGCGGACAGGGTCGCTATGAGCAGTTCTTC
CASSRGQGRYEQFF
>TRBV28|NA|TRBD2|TRBJ2-5
TGTGCCAGCAGTGACCCAGCGGGATGGGTCGAAGAGACCCAGTACTTC
CASSDPAGWVEETQYF
>TRBV7-3|NA|NA|TRBJ2-2
TGTGCCAGCAGCTTAAGTGGACAGAACACCGGGGAGCTGTTTTTT
CASSLSGQNTGELFF
>TRBV5-6|NA|NA|TRBJ1-5
TGTGCCAGCAGCCGTGACGGGTTAAATCAGCCCCAGCATTTT
CASSRDGLNQPQHF
>TRBV9|NA|TRBD2|TRBJ2-6
TGTGCCAGCAGCGTAGGACTAGCGGGAGTCAGTGGGGCCAACGTCCTGACTTTC
CASSVGLAGVSGANVLTF
>TRBV30|NA|TRBD1|TRBJ1-1
TGTGCCTGGAGTGTGCCCACGACAGGGAAGGGCACTGAAGCTTTCTTT
CAWSVPTTGKGTEAFF
>TRBV10-1|NA|NA|TRBJ2-4
TGCGCCAGCAATGCGGTCCTACAGGGATTGTGGGCCAAAAACATTCAGTACTTC
CASNAVLQGLWAKNIQYF
>TRBV28|NA|NA|TRBJ2-1
TGTGCCAGCAGTTTACTGGGAACGGGAGCTATAGACAATGAGCAGTTCTTC
CASSLLGTGAIDNEQFF
>TRBV18|NA|TRBD2|TRBJ2-1
TGTGCCAGCTCTCTCAATCCAGTAACTAGCGGGAGAAGCAATGAGCAGTTCTTC
CASSLNPVTSGRSNEQFF
>TRBV5-4|NA|NA|TRBJ2-1
TGTGCCAGCAGCTTGGGGCAGGGGCGCGATGAGCAGTTCTTC
CASSLGQGRDEQFF
>TRBV19|NA|NA|TRBJ1-2
TGTGCCGCGCGGCGGAACTCTAACTATGGCTACACCTTC
CAARRNSNYGYTF
>TRBV28|NA|NA|TRBJ1-2
TGTGCCAGCAGTTTGACAGCCAGCTATGGCTACACCTTC
CASSLTASYGYTF
>TRBV9|NA|NA|TRBJ2-7
TGTGCCAGCAGCGTAGGCTCCGGCGGAGAGCAGTACTTC
CASSVGSGGEQYF
>TRBV14|NA|NA|TRBJ1-6
TGTGCCAGCAGCCAAGCCGCGGCGCCCCTCCACTTT
CASSQAAAPLHF
>TRBV3-1/TRBV3-2|NA|TRBD1|TRBJ1-1
TGTGCCAGCAGCGTAACAGGGGGGACTGAAGCTTTCTTT
CASSVTGGTEAFF
>TRBV18|NA|NA|TRBJ2-1
TGTGCCAGCTCACCTGGAACCGGGCGTAGCGTGCCACCTCCCAATGAGCAGTTCTTC
CASSPGTGRSVPPPNEQFF
>TRBV7-9|few|TRBD2|TRBJ2-7
TGTGCCAGCAGCTTAGGACCGGGGGGCGAGCAGTACTTC
CASSLGPGGEQYF
>TRBV28|NA|NA|TRBJ2-7
TGTGCCAGCAGTTTGGGCGGGAATTACGAGCAGTACTTC
CASSLGGNYEQYF
>TRBV6-6|once|NA|TRBJ1-6
TGTGCCAGCACCGCCAGGGTGGATAATTCACCCCTCCACTTT
CASTARVDNSPLHF
>TRBV29-1|NA|NA|TRBJ1-2
TGCAGCGTTGGATCCAGGACTAACTATGGCTACACCTTC
CSVGSRTNYGYTF
>TRBV27|few|TRBD1|TRBJ2-7
TGTGCCAGCAGGGGGTTCACAGGGGGGATCTACGAGCAGTACTTC
CASRGFTGGIYEQYF
>TRBV27|NA|TRBD1|TRBJ2-5
TGTGCCAGCAGTTTTTCAGGGGGCGGTATGGAGACCCAGTACTTC
CASSFSGGGMETQYF
>TRBV11-2|NA|NA|TRBJ2-2
TGTGCCAGCAGCAAGAGGGTAACCGGGGAGCTGTTTTTT
CASSKRVTGELFF
>TRBV4-1|NA|TRBD2|TRBJ2-7
TGCGCCAGCAGCCAATCGGGGGGGAAGCAGTACTTC
CASSQSGGKQYF
>TRBV7-2|NA|TRBD2|TRBJ2-7
TGTGCCAGCAGCTGGAGGAGCGGGAGAACCGAGCAGTACTTC
CASSWRSGRTEQYF